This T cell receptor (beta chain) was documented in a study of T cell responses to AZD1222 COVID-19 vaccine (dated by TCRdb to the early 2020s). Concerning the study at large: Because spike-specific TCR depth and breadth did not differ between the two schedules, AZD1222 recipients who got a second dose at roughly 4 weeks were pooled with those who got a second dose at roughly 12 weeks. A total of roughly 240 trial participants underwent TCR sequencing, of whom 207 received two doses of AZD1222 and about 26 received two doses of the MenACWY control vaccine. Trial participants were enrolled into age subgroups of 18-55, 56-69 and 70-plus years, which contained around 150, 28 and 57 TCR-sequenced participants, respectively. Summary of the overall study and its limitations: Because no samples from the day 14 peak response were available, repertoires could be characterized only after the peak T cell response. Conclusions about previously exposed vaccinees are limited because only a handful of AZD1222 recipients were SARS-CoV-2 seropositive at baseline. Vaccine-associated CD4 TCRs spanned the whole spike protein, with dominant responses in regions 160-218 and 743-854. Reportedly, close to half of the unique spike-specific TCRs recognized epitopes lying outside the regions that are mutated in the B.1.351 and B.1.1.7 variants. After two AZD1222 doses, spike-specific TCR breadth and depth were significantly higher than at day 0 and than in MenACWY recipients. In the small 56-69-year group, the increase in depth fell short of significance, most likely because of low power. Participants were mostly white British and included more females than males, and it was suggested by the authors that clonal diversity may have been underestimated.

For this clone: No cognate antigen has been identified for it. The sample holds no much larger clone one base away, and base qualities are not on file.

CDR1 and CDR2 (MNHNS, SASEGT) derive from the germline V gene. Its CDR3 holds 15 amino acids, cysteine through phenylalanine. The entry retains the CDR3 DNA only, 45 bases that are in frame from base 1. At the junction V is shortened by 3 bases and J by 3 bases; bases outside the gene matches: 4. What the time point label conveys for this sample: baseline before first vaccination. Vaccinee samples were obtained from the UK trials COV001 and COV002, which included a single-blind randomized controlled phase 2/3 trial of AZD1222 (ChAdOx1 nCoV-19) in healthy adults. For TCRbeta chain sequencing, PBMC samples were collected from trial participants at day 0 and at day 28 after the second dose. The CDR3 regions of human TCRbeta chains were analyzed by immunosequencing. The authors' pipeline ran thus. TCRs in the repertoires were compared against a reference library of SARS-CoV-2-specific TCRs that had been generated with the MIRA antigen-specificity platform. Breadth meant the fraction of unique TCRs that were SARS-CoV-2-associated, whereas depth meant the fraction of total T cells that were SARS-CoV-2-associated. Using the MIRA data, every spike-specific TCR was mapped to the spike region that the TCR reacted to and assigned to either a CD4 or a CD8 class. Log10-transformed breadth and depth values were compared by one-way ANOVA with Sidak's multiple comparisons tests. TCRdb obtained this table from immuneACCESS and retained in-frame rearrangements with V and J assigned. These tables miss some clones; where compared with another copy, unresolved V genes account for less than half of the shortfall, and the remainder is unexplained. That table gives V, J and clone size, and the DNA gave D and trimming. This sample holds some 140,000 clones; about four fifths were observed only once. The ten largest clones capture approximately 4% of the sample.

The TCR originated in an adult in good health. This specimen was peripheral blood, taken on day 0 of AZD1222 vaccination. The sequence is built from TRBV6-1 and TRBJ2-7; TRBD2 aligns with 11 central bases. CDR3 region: CASSDIAGGSYEQYF. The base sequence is TGTGCCAGCAGTGACATAGCGGGGGGGAGCTACGAGCAGTACTTC.